This TCR beta chain comes out of a study of response to subunit inactivated influenza vaccine. Study outcomes and limitations: Researchers suggested that each seasonal influenza vaccination recruits few new T cells.

The CDR3 is made up of 11 amino acids. Germline CDR1 is LGHDT and CDR2 is YNNKEL (reference sequence). Trimming removed 7 bases at V and 14 bases at J, with 17 bases between. As to this clonotype: Its cognate antigen is unknown.

TCRdb re-analysed the RT-PCR reads in MiXCR, keeping a single row per CDR3 protein. The repertoire holds about 800,000 distinct CDR3 sequences, with about 20% as singletons. This clonotype was obtained from a man aged 45-65 years who received an inactivated influenza vaccine. This chain connects TRBV3-1 to TRBJ2-5, with D tentatively TRBD1 or TRBD2 (5 bases each). The source material was PBMCs from blood, sampled roughly 5 days after vaccination. This CDR3 reads CASNPGQQFYF. In DNA form, the CDR3 reads TGTGCCAGCAACCCGGGGCAACAATTCTACTTC.